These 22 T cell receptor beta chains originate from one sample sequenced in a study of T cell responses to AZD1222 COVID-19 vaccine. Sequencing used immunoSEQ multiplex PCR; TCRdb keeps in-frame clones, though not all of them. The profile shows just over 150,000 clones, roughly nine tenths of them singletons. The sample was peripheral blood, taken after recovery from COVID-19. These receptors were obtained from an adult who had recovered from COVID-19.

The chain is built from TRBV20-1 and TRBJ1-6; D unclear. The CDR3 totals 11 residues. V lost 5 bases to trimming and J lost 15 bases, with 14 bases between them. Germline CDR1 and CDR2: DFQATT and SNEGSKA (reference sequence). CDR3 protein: CSAPARSGLHF. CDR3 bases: TGCAGTGCTCCCGCCCGATCAGGCCTCCACTTT.

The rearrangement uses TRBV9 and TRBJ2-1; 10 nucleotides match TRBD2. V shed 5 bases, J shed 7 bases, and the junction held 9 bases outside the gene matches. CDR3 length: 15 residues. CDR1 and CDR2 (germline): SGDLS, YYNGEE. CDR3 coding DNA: TGTGCCAGCAGTTTTCCTAGCGGGAGTATAAATGAGCAGTTCTTC. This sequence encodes CASSFPSGSINEQFF. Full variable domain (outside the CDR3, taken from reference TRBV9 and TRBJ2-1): DSGVTQTPKHLITATGQRVTLRCSPRSGDLSVYWYQQSLDQGLQFLIQYYNGEERAKGNILERFSAQQFPDLHSELNLSSLELGDSALYFCASSFPSGSINEQFFGPGTRLTVL.

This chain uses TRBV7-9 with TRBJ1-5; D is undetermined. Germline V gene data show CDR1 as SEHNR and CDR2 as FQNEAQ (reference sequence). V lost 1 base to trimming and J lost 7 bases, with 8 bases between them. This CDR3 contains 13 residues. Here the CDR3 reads CASSLEGGQPQHF. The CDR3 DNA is TGTGCCAGCAGCTTAGAGGGAGGACAGCCCCAGCATTTT.

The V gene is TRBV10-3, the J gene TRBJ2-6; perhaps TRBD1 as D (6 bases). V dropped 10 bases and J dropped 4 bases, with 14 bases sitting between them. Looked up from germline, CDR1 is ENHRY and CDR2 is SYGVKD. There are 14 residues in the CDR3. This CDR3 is CATEDRSGANVLTF. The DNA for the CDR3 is TGTGCCACAGAGGACAGAAGCGGGGCCAACGTCCTGACTTTC.

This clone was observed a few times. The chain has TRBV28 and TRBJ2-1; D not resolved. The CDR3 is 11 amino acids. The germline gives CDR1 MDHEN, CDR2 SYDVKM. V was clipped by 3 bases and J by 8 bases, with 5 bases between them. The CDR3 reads CASSFVHEQFF. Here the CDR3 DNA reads TGTGCCAGCAGTTTCGTACATGAGCAGTTCTTC.

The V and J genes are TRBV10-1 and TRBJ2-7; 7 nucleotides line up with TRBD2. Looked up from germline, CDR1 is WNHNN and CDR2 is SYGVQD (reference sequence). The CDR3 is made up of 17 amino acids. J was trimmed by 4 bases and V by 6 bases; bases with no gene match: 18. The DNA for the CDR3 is TGCGCCAGCAGCTCTAGACGCCCAAGCGGGGCCTTGTACGAGCAGTACTTC. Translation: CASSSRRPSGALYEQYF.

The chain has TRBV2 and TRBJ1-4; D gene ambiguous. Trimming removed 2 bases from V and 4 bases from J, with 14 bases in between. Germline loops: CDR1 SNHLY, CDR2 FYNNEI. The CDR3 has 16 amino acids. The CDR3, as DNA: TGTGCCAGCAGTGAACTAGAGCACAGCAGTAATGAAAAACTGTTTTTT. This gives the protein CASSELEHSSNEKLFF.

CDR3 bases: TGTGCCAGCAGTTTCCCCCGGACTAGCGATGAGACCCAGTACTTC. Its protein product is CASSFPRTSDETQYF. V usage is TRBV28 and J usage is TRBJ2-5; 9 bases fit TRBD2. V shed 3 bases and J 5 bases; nucleotides not matched to a gene: 7. Germline CDR1 and CDR2: MDHEN and SYDVKM. The CDR3 runs to 15 residues.

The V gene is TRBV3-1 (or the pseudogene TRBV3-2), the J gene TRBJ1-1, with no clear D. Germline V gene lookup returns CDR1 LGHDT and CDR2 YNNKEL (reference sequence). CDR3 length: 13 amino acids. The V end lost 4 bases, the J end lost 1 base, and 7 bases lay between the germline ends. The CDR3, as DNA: TGTGCCAGCAGCCTTTGGGCGAACACTGAAGCTTTCTTT. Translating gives CASSLWANTEAFF.

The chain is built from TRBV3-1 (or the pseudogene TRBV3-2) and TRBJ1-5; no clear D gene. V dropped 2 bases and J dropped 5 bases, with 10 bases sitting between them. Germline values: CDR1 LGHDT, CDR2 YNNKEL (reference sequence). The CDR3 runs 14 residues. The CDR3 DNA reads TGTGCCAGCAGCCAATACTCCGGGGATCAGCCCCAGCATTTT. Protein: CASSQYSGDQPQHF.

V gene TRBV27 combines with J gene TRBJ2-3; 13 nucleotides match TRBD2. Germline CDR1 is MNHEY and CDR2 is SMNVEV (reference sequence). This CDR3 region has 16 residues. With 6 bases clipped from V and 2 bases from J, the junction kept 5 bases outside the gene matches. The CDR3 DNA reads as TGTGCCAGCAGAAAACTAGCGGGGGGGTTCACAGATACGCAGTATTTT. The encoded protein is CASRKLAGGFTDTQYF.

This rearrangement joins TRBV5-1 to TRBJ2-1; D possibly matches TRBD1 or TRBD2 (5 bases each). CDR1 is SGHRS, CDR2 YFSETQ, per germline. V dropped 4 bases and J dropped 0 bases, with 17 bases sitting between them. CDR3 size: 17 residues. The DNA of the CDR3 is TGCGCCAGCAGCACCGGGGCCGCCGGTAGCTCCTACAATGAGCAGTTCTTC. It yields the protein CASSTGAAGSSYNEQFF.

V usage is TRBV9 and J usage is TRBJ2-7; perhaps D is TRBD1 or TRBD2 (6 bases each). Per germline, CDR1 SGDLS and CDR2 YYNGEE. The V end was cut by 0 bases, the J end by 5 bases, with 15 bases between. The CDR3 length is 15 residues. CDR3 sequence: CASSVATGGSDEQYF. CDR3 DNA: TGTGCCAGCAGCGTAGCGACAGGAGGGAGCGACGAGCAGTACTTC.

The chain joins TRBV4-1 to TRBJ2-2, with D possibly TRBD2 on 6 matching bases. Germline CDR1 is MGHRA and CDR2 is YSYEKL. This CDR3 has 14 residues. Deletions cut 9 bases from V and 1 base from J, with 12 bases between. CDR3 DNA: TGCGCCAGTAATTGGGGGGAGAACACCGGGGAGCTGTTTTTT. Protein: CASNWGENTGELFF.

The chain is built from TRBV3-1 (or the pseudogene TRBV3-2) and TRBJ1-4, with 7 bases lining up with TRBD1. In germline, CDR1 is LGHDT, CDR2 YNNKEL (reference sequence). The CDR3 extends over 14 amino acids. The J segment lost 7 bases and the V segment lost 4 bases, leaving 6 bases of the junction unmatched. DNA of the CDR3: TGTGCCAGCAGCCCGACAGGGCGGGGTGAAAAACTGTTTTTT. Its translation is CASSPTGRGEKLFF.

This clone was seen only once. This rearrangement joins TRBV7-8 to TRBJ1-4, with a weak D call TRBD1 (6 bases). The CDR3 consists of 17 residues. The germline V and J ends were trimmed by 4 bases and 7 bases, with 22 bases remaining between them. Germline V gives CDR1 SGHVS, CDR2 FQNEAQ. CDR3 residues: CASSSKTGGWDGEKLFF. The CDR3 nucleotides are TGTGCCAGCAGCTCAAAGACAGGAGGGTGGGATGGTGAAAAACTGTTTTTT. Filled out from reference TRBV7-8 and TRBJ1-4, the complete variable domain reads GAGVSQSPRYKVAKRGQDVALRCDPISGHVSLFWYQQALGQGPEFLTYFQNEAQLDKSGLPSDRFFAERPEGSVSTLKIQRTQQEDSAVYLCASSSKTGGWDGEKLFFGSGTQLSVL.

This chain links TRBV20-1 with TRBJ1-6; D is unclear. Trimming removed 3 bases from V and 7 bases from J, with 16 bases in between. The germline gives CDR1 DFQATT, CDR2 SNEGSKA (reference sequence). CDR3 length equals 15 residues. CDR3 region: CSASRASEGNSPLHF. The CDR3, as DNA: TGCAGTGCTAGTAGGGCGTCTGAAGGGAATTCACCCCTCCACTTT.

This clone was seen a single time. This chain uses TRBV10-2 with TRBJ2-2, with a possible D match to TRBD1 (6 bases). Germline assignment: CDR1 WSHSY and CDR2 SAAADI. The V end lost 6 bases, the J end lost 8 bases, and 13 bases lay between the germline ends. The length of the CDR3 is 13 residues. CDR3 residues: CASSGQLRGELFF. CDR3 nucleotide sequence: TGCGCCAGCAGCGGACAGCTAAGAGGGGAGCTGTTTTTT.

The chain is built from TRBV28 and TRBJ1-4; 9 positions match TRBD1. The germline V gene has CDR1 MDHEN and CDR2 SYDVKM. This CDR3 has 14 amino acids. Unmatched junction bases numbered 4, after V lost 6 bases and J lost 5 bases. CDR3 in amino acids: CASRTGQGNEKLFF. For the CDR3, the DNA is TGTGCCAGCAGAACGGGACAGGGAAATGAAAAACTGTTTTTT.

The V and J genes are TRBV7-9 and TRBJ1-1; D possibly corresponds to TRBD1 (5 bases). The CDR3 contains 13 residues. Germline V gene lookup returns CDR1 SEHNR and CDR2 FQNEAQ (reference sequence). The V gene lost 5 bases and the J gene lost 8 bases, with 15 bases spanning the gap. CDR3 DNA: TGTGCCAGCAGCGAAACTCGGGACGGCGAAGCTTTCTTT. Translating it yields CASSETRDGEAFF.

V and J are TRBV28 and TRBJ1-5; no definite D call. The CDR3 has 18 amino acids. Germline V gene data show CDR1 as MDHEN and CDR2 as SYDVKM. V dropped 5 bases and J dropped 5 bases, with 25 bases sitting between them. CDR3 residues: CASSKLPTNYREDQPQHF. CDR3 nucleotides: TGTGCCAGCAGTAAACTACCCACAAACTATAGAGAAGATCAGCCCCAGCATTTT.

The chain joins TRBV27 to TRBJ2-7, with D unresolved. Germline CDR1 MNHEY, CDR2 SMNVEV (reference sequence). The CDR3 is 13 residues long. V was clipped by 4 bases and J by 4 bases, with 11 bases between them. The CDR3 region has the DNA TGTGCCAGCAGTTCGGACCTTGAATACGAGCAGTACTTC. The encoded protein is CASSSDLEYEQYF.